The 5 T cell receptor beta chains given below trace back to one sample, sequenced in a study of control samples from healthy donors and cancer patients. Generated by immunoSEQ multiplex PCR, the TCRdb table keeps only in-frame clones and is missing some. The sample lists about 100,000 clones; approximately 84% were seen once. Material for sequencing was blood. All receptors derive from a woman in her 50s in good health.

The sample holds a few counts of this clone. The chain combines TRBV7-9 with TRBJ2-7, with D possibly matching TRBD1 (5 bases). The CDR3 consists of 13 residues. Germline CDR1 reads SEHNR; CDR2 reads FQNEAQ (reference sequence). Trimming pared 3 bases from V and 6 bases from J, leaving 12 bases between. The CDR3 is CASSFPGSPEQYV. Written as DNA, the CDR3 is TGTGCCAGCAGCTTTCCAGGGTCCCCCGAGCAGTACGTC.

The chain is built from TRBV6-5 and TRBJ2-7; D perhaps matches TRBD2 (5 bases). Germline V gene data show CDR1 as MNHEY and CDR2 as SVGAGI. The CDR3 sequence is 12 residues long. Trimming took 4 bases from V and 6 from J, leaving 10 bases between them. DNA for the CDR3: TGTGCCAGCAGTTCCCCTAGCTCCGAGCAGTACTTC. Translating it yields CASSSPSSEQYF.

The chain joins TRBV6-5 to TRBJ2-2; 11 positions agree with TRBD2. V trimming: 0 bases; J trimming: 12 bases; junction bases outside the gene matches: 3. Germline V gene data show CDR1 as MNHEY and CDR2 as SVGAGI. The CDR3 runs to 14 residues. CDR3 nucleotide sequence: TGTGCCAGCAGTTACTCTAGCGGGAGGGTTAAGCTGTTTTTT. Protein sequence: CASSYSSGRVKLFF.

The count of this clone is one. The gene calls are TRBV29-1 and TRBJ1-6; D perhaps matches TRBD1 (5 bases). V shed 5 bases and J shed 6 bases, with 14 bases lying between them. The CDR3 has 14 residues. Germline CDR1 is SQVTM and CDR2 is ANQGSEA. CDR3 protein: CSVRLQGPNSPLHF. The CDR3 bases are TGCAGCGTTAGACTCCAGGGCCCTAATTCACCCCTCCACTTT.

The chain couples TRBV6-6 to TRBJ2-7; 11 nucleotides agree with TRBD2. Trimming cost V 2 bases and J 5 bases; bases outside gene matches: 8. CDR3 length equals 16 residues. Germline CDR1 MNHNY, CDR2 SVGAGI (reference sequence). CDR3 nucleotide sequence: TGTGCCAGCAGTTACCAATCAACTAGCGGGAGAAACGAGCAGTACGTC. Encoded protein: CASSYQSTSGRNEQYV.